This is a list of T cell receptor beta chains from one sample in a study of blood T cell repertoires in COVID-19. Repertoires were generated with immunoSEQ multiplex PCR, while TCRdb's copy carries only in-frame clones and drops some. Among approximately 260,000 clones listed, about 85% were seen once. The specimen was PBMCs or T cells enriched from blood (not recorded which). The receptors were gathered from a woman younger than 45 with acute COVID-19. Each CDR3 is given with its conserved first and last residue. A D gene is named only where the DNA matches it firmly. Some rows mark clone size as missing; the rest say once, few, many or name a class of expanded clone.

d_gene | abundance | j_gene | v_gene | CDR3nt | CDR3aa
TRBD2 | few | TRBJ2-7 | TRBV20-1 | TGCAGTGCTAGTGATCCGGGGGGTGTCGCCTACGAGCAGTACTTC | CSASDPGGVAYEQYF
TRBD1 | . | TRBJ2-1 | TRBV15 | TGTGCCACCAGCAACCGACAGGGGATCAATGAGCAGTTCTTC | CATSNRQGINEQFF
. | . | TRBJ2-2 | TRBV28 | TGTGCCAGCAGTTTATTAGGGGAGCTGTTTTTT | CASSLLGELFF
. | . | TRBJ1-2 | TRBV10-3 | TGTGCCATCAGTGAGGGAAATTTAGACTTCGGCTACACCTTC | CAISEGNLDFGYTF
TRBD1 | . | TRBJ2-7 | TRBV11-2 | TGTGCCAGCAGCTTGAGGGGACAGGGGGCGGGCGAGCAGTACTTC | CASSLRGQGAGEQYF
TRBD1 | . | TRBJ2-2 | TRBV3-1/TRBV3-2 | TGTGCCAGCAGACGCCCAGGACAGGGTGGCACCGGGGAGCTGTTTTTT | CASRRPGQGGTGELFF
TRBD2 | . | TRBJ2-1 | TRBV19 | TGTGCCAGTAGTATAGGTAGCGGGAGGGTCTACAATGAGCAGTTCTTC | CASSIGSGRVYNEQFF
. | . | TRBJ2-5 | TRBV28 | TGTGCCTCGACCAGGGGGGCGCGGGAGACCCAGTACTTC | CASTRGARETQYF
TRBD2 | . | TRBJ2-1 | TRBV7-7 | TGTGCTAGCAGCGCGGGACTAGCGGGAGGGCACGATGAGCAGTTCTTC | CASSAGLAGGHDEQFF
TRBD1 | . | TRBJ1-1 | TRBV5-4 | TGTGCCAGCAGCTTGGGAGACAGGGTTTACACTGAAGCTTTCTTT | CASSLGDRVYTEAFF
TRBD1 | . | TRBJ2-3 | TRBV9 | TGTGCCAGCAGCGCCCAACCGACAGGGGGCGATACGCAGTATTTT | CASSAQPTGGDTQYF
TRBD1 | . | TRBJ2-7 | TRBV19 | TGTGCCAGCGTGAACAGGGGGCCTGAGCAGTACTTC | CASVNRGPEQYF
. | . | TRBJ1-2 | TRBV5-1 | TGCGCCAGCAGCTTGGACAGTCTCAAGGGCTACACCTTC | CASSLDSLKGYTF
TRBD1 | . | TRBJ1-6 | TRBV19 | TGTGCCAGTAGTATCTTCGGGACAGGCTCCTATAATTCACCCCTCCACTTT | CASSIFGTGSYNSPLHF
. | . | TRBJ2-7 | TRBV2 | TGTGCCAGCAGCCCCGGGATTGTGGTCGACGAGCAGTACTTC | CASSPGIVVDEQYF
TRBD1 | . | TRBJ1-5 | TRBV28 | TGTGCCAGCAATCCCAGGGGGAAGCAGCCCCAGCATTTT | CASNPRGKQPQHF
TRBD2 | . | TRBJ2-7 | TRBV6-5 | TGTGCCAGCAGTTACTCGAGGACTAGTAGAAACGAGCAGTACTTC | CASSYSRTSRNEQYF
. | few | TRBJ1-5 | TRBV29-1 | TGCAGCGTAGAGATTGACAGCCATGAGCCCCAGCATTTT | CSVEIDSHEPQHF
. | . | TRBJ2-7 | TRBV7-2 | TGTGCCAGCAGCTTATCCCAGGGCTGGGAGCAGTACTTC | CASSLSQGWEQYF
TRBD1 | once | TRBJ1-2 | TRBV5-1 | TGCGCCAGCAGCTTGGATCAGGGGGCTTATGGCTACACCTTC | CASSLDQGAYGYTF
TRBD1 | . | TRBJ1-1 | TRBV15 | TGTGCCACCAGCAGCGACAGGGGCACTGAAGCTTTCTTT | CATSSDRGTEAFF
TRBD1 | . | TRBJ2-7 | TRBV4-1 | TGCGCCAGCAGCGGACAGGGGGCGACCTACGAGCAGTACTTC | CASSGQGATYEQYF
. | . | TRBJ2-4 | TRBV6-4 | TGTGCCAGCGGAAGGCCGCCCCCGTGGGAGGACATTCAGTACTTC | CASGRPPPWEDIQYF
TRBD1 | . | TRBJ1-4 | TRBV7-3 | TGTGCCAGCAGTCCAGGGGGCCAAGTAACAAAGGAAAAACTGTTTTTT | CASSPGGQVTKEKLFF
TRBD1 | . | TRBJ1-2 | TRBV30 | TGTGCCTGGAACAGGGGGATCCCATCTAACTATGGCTACACCTTC | CAWNRGIPSNYGYTF
. | . | TRBJ1-2 | TRBV10-3 | TGTGCCATCAGTGGACAGCCCTTGGGGGGCTACACCTTC | CAISGQPLGGYTF
TRBD1 | . | TRBJ1-1 | TRBV6-5 | TGTGCCAGCAGTTTCAGTAGCCCGGGACAGTTGCCTGAAGCTTTCTTT | CASSFSSPGQLPEAFF